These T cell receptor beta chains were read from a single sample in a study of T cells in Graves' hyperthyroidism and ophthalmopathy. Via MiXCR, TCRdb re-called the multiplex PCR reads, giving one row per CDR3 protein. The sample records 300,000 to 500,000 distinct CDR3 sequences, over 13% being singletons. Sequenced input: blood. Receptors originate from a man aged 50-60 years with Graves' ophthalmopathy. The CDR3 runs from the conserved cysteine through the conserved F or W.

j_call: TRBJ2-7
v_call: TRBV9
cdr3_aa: CASSPPRTAFEQYF

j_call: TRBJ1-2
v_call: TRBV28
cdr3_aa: CASSFPDSNYGYTF

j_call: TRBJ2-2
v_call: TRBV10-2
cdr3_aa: CASSGASGRANTGELFF

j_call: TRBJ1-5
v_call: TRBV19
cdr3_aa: CASSAGTATYSNQPQHF

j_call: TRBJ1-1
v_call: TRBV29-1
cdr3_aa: CSVALGARNTEAFF

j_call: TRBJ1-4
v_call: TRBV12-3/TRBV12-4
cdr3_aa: CASCPWEGGEKLFF

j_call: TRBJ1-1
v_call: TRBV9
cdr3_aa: CASSARQNTEAFF

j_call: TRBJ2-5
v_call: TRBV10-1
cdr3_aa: CASSDSGHQETQYF

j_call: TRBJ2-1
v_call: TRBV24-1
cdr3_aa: CATSDPNGAEQFF

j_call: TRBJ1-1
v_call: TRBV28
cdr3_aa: CASSFGHRGTEAFF

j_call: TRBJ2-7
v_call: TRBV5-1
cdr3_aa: CASSQGQALGEQYF

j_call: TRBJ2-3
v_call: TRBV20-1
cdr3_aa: CSASALGSGSTDTQYF

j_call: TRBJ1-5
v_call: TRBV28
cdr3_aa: CASSSDRQGSQPQHF

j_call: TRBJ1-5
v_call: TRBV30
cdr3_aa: CAWSPKRGDRGSQPQHF

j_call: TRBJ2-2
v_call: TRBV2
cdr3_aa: CASRRLAGNTGELFF

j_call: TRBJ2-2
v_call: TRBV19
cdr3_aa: CASSTGDGELFF

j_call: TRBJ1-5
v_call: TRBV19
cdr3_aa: CASTLVGYNQPQHF

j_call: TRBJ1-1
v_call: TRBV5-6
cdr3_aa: CASSLGYGRMNTEAFF

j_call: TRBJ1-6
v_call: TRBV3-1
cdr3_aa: CASSRGQGSSPLHF

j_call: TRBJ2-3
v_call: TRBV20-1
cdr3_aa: CSAESGILAGQEDTQYF

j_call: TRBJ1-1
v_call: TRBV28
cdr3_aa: CASSLGLSWTEAFF

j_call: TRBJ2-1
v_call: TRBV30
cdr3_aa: CAWSVRDVIGGRNEQFF

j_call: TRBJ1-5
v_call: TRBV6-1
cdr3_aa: CASSELVSSNQPQHF

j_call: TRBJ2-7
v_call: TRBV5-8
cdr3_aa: CASVALPGQMTYEQYF

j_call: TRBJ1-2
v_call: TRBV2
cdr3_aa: CASSVLGSNYGYTF

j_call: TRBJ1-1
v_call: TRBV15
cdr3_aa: CATSRDRGLNTEAFF

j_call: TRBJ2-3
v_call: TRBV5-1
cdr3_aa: CASRLGLAGRTDTQYF

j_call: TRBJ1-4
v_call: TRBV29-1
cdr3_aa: CSVETTGTGEKLFF

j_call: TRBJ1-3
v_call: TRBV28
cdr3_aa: CASSLTGGSGNTIYF

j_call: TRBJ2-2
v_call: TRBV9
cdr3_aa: CASSVAPISANTGELFF

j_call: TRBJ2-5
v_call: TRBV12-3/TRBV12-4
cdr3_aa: CASARNQETQYF

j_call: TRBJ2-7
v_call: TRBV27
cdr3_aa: CASKSRGGLSYEQYF

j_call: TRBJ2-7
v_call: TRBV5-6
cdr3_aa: CASSLERDRVSYEQYF

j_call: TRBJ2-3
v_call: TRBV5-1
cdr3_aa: CASNRPPTDTQYF

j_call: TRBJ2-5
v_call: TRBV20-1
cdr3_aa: CSADPGLAARLKTQYF

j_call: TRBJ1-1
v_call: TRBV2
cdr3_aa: CASRRQARKAFF

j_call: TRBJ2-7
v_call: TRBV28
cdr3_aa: CASTPSGTSGYEQYF

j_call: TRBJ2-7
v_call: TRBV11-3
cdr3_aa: CASSLNWGSYEQYF

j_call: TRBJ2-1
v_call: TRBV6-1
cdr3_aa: CASRISQTPPGLAGVGVYNEQFF

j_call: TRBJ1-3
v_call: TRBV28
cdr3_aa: CASKVGPGNAIYF